The 18 T cell receptor beta chains below come from one sample, sequenced in a study of T-cell reconstitution after alpha-beta-depleted transplantation in children. It was with unique molecular identifiers that the TCRbeta library was prepared. From the PCR reads, TCRdb called clonotypes with MiXCR, one entry per CDR3 protein. The table shows some 600,000 distinct CDR3 sequences, with over 10% occurring only once. The starting material was PBMCs, mostly from graft donor cells, obtained 360 days after TCRalphabeta/CD19-depleted stem cell transplant. The source of these receptors is a male patient under 18 who had a stem cell transplant for acute myeloid leukemia, so the T cells may come from the graft donor.

This clonotype was seen only once. The chain combines TRBV12-3 or TRBV12-4 with TRBJ2-7, with 9 bases identical to TRBD2. The CDR3 is 16 amino acids. V gave up 3 bases and J gave up 9 bases; unmatched junction bases: 15. CDR3 bases: TGTGCCAGCAGTTTCCCCCCGACTAGCGGAGGCGACGGGCAGTACTTC. Its translation: CASSFPPTSGGDGQYF.

A few counts support this clonotype. V and J are TRBV7-2 and TRBJ2-1; TRBD2 agrees at 11 bases. The germline V gene encodes CDR1 SGHTA and CDR2 FQGNSA. CDR3 length: 15 residues. J was trimmed by 7 bases and V by 4 bases; bases with no gene match: 6. The DNA for the CDR3 is TGTGCCAGCAGCTCCCCTCGACTAGCGGGAAATGAGCAGTTCTTC. It yields the protein CASSSPRLAGNEQFF. The whole variable domain, remainder taken from reference TRBV7-2 and TRBJ2-1, is GAGVSQSPSNKVTEKGKDVELRCDPISGHTALYWYRQSLGQGLEFLIYFQGNSAPDKSGLPSDRFSAERTGGSVSTLTIQRTQQEDSAVYLCASSSPRLAGNEQFFGPGTRLTVL.

This clonotype was observed a single time. Its ends do not fully match the called genes, so a read error is possible. This chain joins TRBV20-1 and TRBJ1-3, with D perhaps matching TRBD1 (5 bases). The V gene's germline CDR1 is DFQATT and CDR2 SNEGSKA (reference sequence). CDR3 length: 15 amino acids. The CDR3 nucleotides read TGCAGCGCTAGGGGCCACATCGGAATTGGAAACACCATATATTTT. Encoded protein: CSARGHIGIGNTIYF.

The chain links TRBV4-2 to TRBJ2-3; 8 nucleotides match TRBD2. V lost 0 bases and J lost 3; bases outside the gene matches: 11. This CDR3 has 18 residues. Germline values: CDR1 LGHNA, CDR2 YNFKEQ. CDR3 sequence reads: CASSQEGGLETPTDTQYF. In nucleotides, the CDR3 is TGTGCCAGCAGCCAAGAGGGGGGACTAGAAACCCCGACAGATACGCAGTATTTT.

Only a few counts were recorded for this clonotype. The chain couples TRBV6-2 or TRBV6-3 to TRBJ2-1; TRBD2 aligns across 7 bases. V gave up 6 bases and J gave up 6 bases; unmatched junction bases: 8. This CDR3 is 14 amino acids long. Germline values: CDR1 MNHEY, CDR2 SVGEGT. This CDR3 is CASSARLASNEQFF. In DNA form, the CDR3 reads TGTGCCAGCAGCGCCCGACTAGCCAGCAATGAGCAGTTCTTC.

The chain recombines TRBV4-2 with TRBJ2-1; D not certain. Trimming removed 1 base at V and 10 bases at J, with 17 bases between. The CDR3 has 15 amino acids. The germline gives CDR1 LGHNA, CDR2 YNFKEQ. The CDR3 DNA sequence: TGTGCCAGCAGCCAAGGGCCCACCCTACAATGGGAGCAGTTCTTC. Protein product: CASSQGPTLQWEQFF.

This clonotype occurred many times. This chain joins TRBV5-1 and TRBJ2-7; 13 nucleotides agree with TRBD2. Unmatched junction bases numbered 14, after V lost 4 bases and J lost 4 bases. CDR1 and CDR2 from the germline V gene are SGHRS and YFSETQ. The CDR3 has 18 amino acids. The DNA for the CDR3 is TGCGCCAGCAGCGTTGCTCTTCGGACTAGCGGGAGCGGGTACGAGCAGTACTTC. This encodes CASSVALRTSGSGYEQYF.

This clonotype was observed at least ten times. The CDR3 spells CASTDSYEQYF. The CDR3 DNA reads as TGTGCCAGCACAGACTCCTACGAGCAGTACTTC. The rearrangement joins TRBV6-2 or TRBV6-3 to TRBJ2-7; the D is unclear. The V gene's germline CDR1 is MNHEY and CDR2 SVGEGT. V was pared by 7 bases and J by 0 bases, with 4 bases between. The CDR3 has 11 amino acids.

The rearrangement joins TRBV6-5 to TRBJ1-1, with 8 positions matching TRBD1. Trimming took 4 bases from V and 7 from J; bases not matched to a gene: 14. Germline assignment: CDR1 MNHEY and CDR2 SVGAGI. The CDR3 is 16 amino acids. The CDR3 loop reads CASSSGTGLWGIEAFF. DNA of the CDR3: TGTGCCAGCAGTTCCGGGACAGGACTATGGGGCATTGAAGCTTTCTTT.

This clonotype was detected a few times. The V call is TRBV5-1, the J call TRBJ2-2, with D possibly matching TRBD2 (5 bases). Per germline, CDR1 SGHRS and CDR2 YFSETQ. The CDR3 runs 16 residues. V was trimmed by 2 bases and J by 4 bases, leaving 15 bases between them. In DNA form, the CDR3 reads TGCGCCAGCAGCTTTCCGTTTCCAGGAGGCACCGGGGAGCTGTTTTTT. It specifies CASSFPFPGGTGELFF.

This clonotype has a handful of counts. The V and J genes are TRBV20-1 and TRBJ1-2; D is uncertain. The CDR3 is made up of 14 amino acids. Between the trimmed V and J ends, which lost 3 bases and 3 bases, there was a span of 14 bases. Germline V gene data show CDR1 as DFQATT and CDR2 as SNEGSKA (reference sequence). CDR3 DNA: TGCAGTGCTAGGGGTTACCGTGGTGACTATGGCTACACCTTC. This encodes CSARGYRGDYGYTF.

This clonotype appeared many times. This sequence joins TRBV9 and TRBJ2-5; D unclear. Trimming stripped 3 bases from V and 1 base from J, with 10 bases between. This CDR3 is built from 14 residues. The V gene's germline CDR1 is SGDLS and CDR2 YYNGEE. Written as DNA, the CDR3 is TGTGCCAGCAGCGCCCACGTCTTCCAAGAGACCCAGTACTTC. It encodes CASSAHVFQETQYF. The full variable domain, rest sourced from reference TRBV9 and TRBJ2-5, is DSGVTQTPKHLITATGQRVTLRCSPRSGDLSVYWYQQSLDQGLQFLIQYYNGEERAKGNILERFSAQQFPDLHSELNLSSLELGDSALYFCASSAHVFQETQYFGPGTRLLVL.

The chain joins TRBV7-2 to TRBJ1-4; 11 bases are shared with TRBD1. The junction had 8 bases not matched to a gene; V was cut back by 5 bases and J by 3 bases. The germline V gene encodes CDR1 SGHTA and CDR2 FQGNSA. The CDR3 is made up of 17 amino acids. The DNA for the CDR3 is TGTGCCAGCAGCGGCTGGGACAGGGGGGTGTCTAATGAAAAACTGTTTTTT. Its translation is CASSGWDRGVSNEKLFF. The full variable domain, with the rest looked up from reference TRBV7-2 and TRBJ1-4, is GAGVSQSPSNKVTEKGKDVELRCDPISGHTALYWYRQSLGQGLEFLIYFQGNSAPDKSGLPSDRFSAERTGGSVSTLTIQRTQQEDSAVYLCASSGWDRGVSNEKLFFGSGTQLSVL.

This clonotype appeared a few times. This chain uses TRBV7-8 with TRBJ2-1, with TRBD2 identical over 14 bases. V trimming: 4 bases; J trimming: 4 bases; junction bases outside the gene matches: 6. The CDR3 totals 17 residues. In germline, CDR1 is SGHVS, CDR2 FQNEAQ. The CDR3 coding sequence is TGTGCCAGCAGCTCGGGACTAGCGGGAGCGCTGTACAATGAGCAGTTCTTC. Its protein is CASSSGLAGALYNEQFF.

This clonotype has just a few counts. The V and J genes are TRBV4-3 and TRBJ2-4; TRBD2 matches at 10 bases. Germline-derived CDR1 and CDR2 are LGHNA and YSLEER. The length of the CDR3 is 20 residues. The V segment lost 0 bases and the J segment 0 bases; nucleotides outside the gene matches: 11. The CDR3 nucleotides are TGCGCCAGCAGCCAAGATCCGGCTAGCGGGAGCTTTGTAGCCAAAAACATTCAGTACTTC. As protein: CASSQDPASGSFVAKNIQYF.

This rearrangement joins TRBV28 to TRBJ1-5; possible D gene TRBD1, 5 bases. Per the germline V gene, CDR1 is MDHEN and CDR2 is SYDVKM. The CDR3 is made up of 16 amino acids. Trimming pared 6 bases from V and 3 bases from J, leaving 18 bases between. The CDR3 spells CASSPNMVGANQPQHF. DNA for the CDR3: TGTGCCAGCAGCCCCAATATGGTAGGGGCCAATCAGCCCCAGCATTTT.

This clonotype occurred a few times. The rearrangement uses TRBV27 and TRBJ2-7; 8 nucleotides match TRBD2. The CDR3 has 16 residues. The V and J ends lost 1 base and 4 bases, in that order; junction bases with no gene match: 9. From germline, CDR1 is MNHEY and CDR2 SMNVEV (reference sequence). The CDR3 region has the DNA TGTGCCAGCAGTTTATTTCCTGGGACTAGTAGGTACGAGCAGTACTTC. This encodes CASSLFPGTSRYEQYF.

This clonotype was observed a handful of times. The genes are TRBV7-2 and TRBJ2-2; 13 bases match TRBD2. Unmatched junction bases numbered 4, after V lost 5 bases and J lost 1 base. Looked up from germline, CDR1 is SGHTA and CDR2 is FQGNSA. The CDR3 has 17 residues. The CDR3: CASSGLAGAGNTGELFF. The DNA for the CDR3 is TGTGCCAGCAGCGGACTAGCGGGAGCGGGGAACACCGGGGAGCTGTTTTTT.